This T cell receptor (beta chain) was captured in a study of blood T cell repertoires in COVID-19 (dated by TCRdb to the early 2020s). Regarding the study in general: The collaborator samples originated in the United States, Italy and Spain and spanned the acute and convalescent phases of COVID-19. The material from the prospective study consisted of cDNA or gDNA derived from T cells, B-cell-depleted T cells, or PBMCs. The dataset comprised deeply sampled blood TCRbeta repertoires from subjects exposed to, actively infected with, or recovered from COVID-19. A freely available public database, intended as a resource for researchers studying the immune response to SARS-CoV-2, is where the repertoires were released. The samples were drawn from the first 160 participants of the ongoing ImmuneRACE study and from 950 to 1,500 subjects provided by 6 global collaborators. A de-identified subject ID, COVID-19 status, age in years and sex were almost always included in the sample metadata. HLA class I and class II types, where available, came from metadata supplied by the sample provider rather than from assay-based typing.

TCRbeta CDR3 regions were amplified from genomic DNA using the immunoSEQ Assay, a bias-controlled multiplex PCR. The original methods were these. Nucleated cell counts per sample were estimated from amplification of reference gene primers within the assay. To quantify the absolute abundance of each unique TCRbeta CDR3 rearrangement, sequence reads were collapsed and filtered. For each sample, productive Simpson clonality was calculated by taking the square root of Simpson's diversity index across productive rearrangements. TCRdb provides this immuneACCESS table in a form limited to in-frame rearrangements. Some clones are lacking; in checked studies, under half of them reflect an unresolved V gene, and why the rest are absent is not known. V and J calls and clone size come straight from that table; D and trimming were deduced from the DNA. For this sample the table gives approximately 58,000 clones, of which 80% to 90% were detected only once. The ten largest clonotypes hold roughly 30% of the sample.

General study outcomes and caveats: How much clinical and demographic metadata was included differed by source and by participant, and the metadata was provided uncurated.

One collaborating source in Seattle enrolled patients while the patients were actively infected and followed the patients over time throughout the course of disease. Whole blood was collected in K2EDTA tubes by collaborating institutions according to the institutions' own protocols. Collaborator samples were shipped for TCRbeta analysis as frozen whole blood, isolated PBMCs, or DNA extracted from either sample type. The junction shows trimming of 5 bases on V and 0 bases on J, plus 14 bases between the germline ends. The CDR3, cysteine through phenylalanine, is 17 amino acids long. Left in the record is the CDR3 DNA by itself, 51 bases read in frame from the first base. Via the germline V gene, CDR1 is SGHTA and CDR2 FQGNSA. A remark on this clone: This clone's antigen is unknown. The sample holds no much larger clone one base away, and base qualities are not on file.

The rearrangement combines TRBV7-2 with TRBJ1-6; the D gene cannot be named for sure. Sequenced: peripheral blood. This clonotype was sampled from a man in his 60s with COVID-19, enrolled during active disease. The sequenced DNA is TGTGCCAGCAGCCCGCCTGTGCGAGGCTCCTATAATTCACCCCTCCACTTT. It encodes CASSPPVRGSYNSPLHF. Outside the CDR3, residues come from the reference TRBV7-2 and TRBJ1-6 proteins, so the full variable domain is: GAGVSQSPSNKVTEKGKDVELRCDPISGHTALYWYRQSLGQGLEFLIYFQGNSAPDKSGLPSDRFSAERTGGSVSTLTIQRTQQEDSAVYLCASSPPVRGSYNSPLHFGNGTRLTVT.